The T cell receptor (beta chain) under discussion was sequenced for a study of OX40 agonist ivuxolimab in advanced cancers. Study details: While on treatment, patients had intravenous ivuxolimab at 0.01 to 10 mg/kg every 2 weeks.

Repertoires were generated with immunoSEQ multiplex PCR, while TCRdb's copy carries only in-frame clones and drops some. Of about 18,000 clones listed, just under 75% were seen once; the top ten hold 26%. Trimming shortened V by 4 bases and J by 6 bases, and 8 bases separated the two germline ends. Germline-derived CDR1 and CDR2 are SGHNT and YYREEE (reference sequence). The CDR3 has 11 amino acids. If patients had autoimmune disease history or systemic immunosuppression, they were excluded. This specimen consisted of CD4+ or CD8+ T cells sorted from blood, obtained in a trial of the OX40 agonist ivuxolimab. The V call is TRBV5-4, the J call TRBJ2-7; D call uncertain. This sequence originates from an adult with an advanced solid tumor such as melanoma, head and neck, liver or kidney cancer. The CDR3 loop is CASSLLGEQYF. The CDR3 DNA sequence: TGTGCCAGCAGCCTCCTGGGCGAGCAGTACTTC.